The 21 T cell receptor beta chains in this list originate from one sample, sequenced in a study of blood T cells in healthy people across ages. Primers used in a second PCR of about 6 to 11 cycles were a sample-barcoded 5' primer and a J-beta primer mix. TCRdb reanalysed the 5' RACE reads using MiXCR and keeps one entry per CDR3 protein. This repertoire shows about 640,000 distinct CDR3 sequences, 35% to 50% found once; its top ten account for around 30%. Material for sequencing was blood. The receptor set was obtained from an elderly man in good health.

This clonotype was observed a few times. A much larger clone lies one base from this, so it may be a read error. The chain combines TRBV24-1 with TRBJ2-3; D may be TRBD1 (6 bases). Per the germline V gene, CDR1 is KGHDR and CDR2 is SFDVKD. This CDR3 contains 14 residues. V was pared by 3 bases and J by 4 bases, with 10 bases between. The CDR3 sequence is CATSDGRGSDTQYF. The CDR3 DNA is TGTGCCACCAGTGATGGAAGGGGGTCAGATACGCAGTATTTT.

The chain combines TRBV28 with TRBJ1-6; D remains unclear. Trimming stripped 6 bases from V and 10 bases from J, with 16 bases between. This CDR3 region has 14 residues. Germline V CDR1 and CDR2: MDHEN, SYDVKM. CDR3 in DNA: TGTGCCAGCAGGTCGGACTGGGGTCTCTCACCCCTCCACTTT. Amino acid sequence: CASRSDWGLSPLHF.

This clonotype was counted between two and nine times. J is TRBJ2-7 and V is TRBV5-1; D is perhaps TRBD1 (6 bases). The CDR3 is 13 residues long. Between the trimmed V and J ends, which lost 4 bases and 3 bases, there was a span of 11 bases. The germline V gene encodes CDR1 SGHRS and CDR2 YFSETQ. CDR3 region: CASSARDNYEQYF. As DNA, the CDR3 is TGCGCCAGCAGCGCCCGGGACAACTACGAGCAGTACTTC.

This clonotype was observed a few times. The CDR3 DNA reads as TGTGCCGTACAGGAGAGGACCAATAATTCACCCCTCCACTTT. This encodes CAVQERTNNSPLHF. The gene calls are TRBV2 and TRBJ1-6; tentative D call: TRBD1 (5 bases). V was shortened by 11 bases and J by 5 bases, with 16 bases between the two germline ends. Germline CDR1 is SNHLY and CDR2 is FYNNEI. The CDR3 is made up of 14 amino acids.

This chain joins TRBV4-1 and TRBJ2-1; D not resolved. The germline V and J ends were trimmed by 0 bases and 4 bases, with 31 bases remaining between them. The CDR3 covers 22 residues. The germline V gene has CDR1 MGHRA and CDR2 YSYEKL. The CDR3 loop is CASSQDRAAKLEIPTLYNEQFF. CDR3 in DNA: TGCGCCAGCAGCCAAGATCGGGCCGCCAAATTGGAGATCCCCACCTTATACAATGAGCAGTTCTTC.

The chain combines TRBV7-2 with TRBJ2-5; TRBD2 agrees at 10 bases. Germline trimming cut 3 bases from V and 1 base from J; bases unmatched to any gene: 8. The CDR3 has 17 amino acids. Germline V gene sequence: CDR1 SGHTA, CDR2 FQGNSA. The CDR3 region has the DNA TGTGCCAGCAGCTTGGCTAGCGGGGGAACACCCCAAGAGACCCAGTACTTC. Residues: CASSLASGGTPQETQYF.

The rearrangement joins TRBV6-5 to TRBJ2-5, with D perhaps matching TRBD1 or TRBD2 (5 bases each). With the DNA end fitting TRBJ2-7 better, the J assignment may be wrong. The CDR3 consists of 14 residues. The germline CDR1 and CDR2 sequences are MNHEY and SVGAGI. The CDR3 nucleotides are TGTGCCAGCAGGGGCCCGGGACCGGTTGGCGAGCAGTACTTC. Its protein product is CASRGPGPVGEQYF.

The V call is TRBV5-5, the J call TRBJ1-4; no firm D call. V was trimmed by 2 bases and J by 8 bases, leaving 16 bases between them. Germline CDR1 and CDR2: SGHKS and YYEKEE (reference sequence). The CDR3 contains 15 residues. This CDR3 is CASSFRPGDGEKLFF. The CDR3 DNA reads as TGTGCCAGCAGCTTTAGACCGGGAGACGGAGAAAAACTGTTTTTT. The whole variable domain, filled in from reference TRBV5-5 and TRBJ1-4, reads DAGVTQSPTHLIKTRGQQVTLRCSPISGHKSVSWYQQVLGQGPQFIFQYYEKEERGRGNFPDRFSARQFPNYSSELNVNALLLGDSALYLCASSFRPGDGEKLFFGSGTQLSVL.

A few counts support this clonotype. The genes are TRBV6-2 or TRBV6-3 and TRBJ2-1; 9 bases align to TRBD1. CDR1 is MNHEY and CDR2 is SVGEGT in the germline V gene. V lost 2 bases, J lost 0 bases, and 2 bases stayed unmatched. This CDR3 spans 16 amino acids. For the CDR3, the DNA is TGTGCCAGCAGTTACGGGACAGGGAGCTCCTACAATGAGCAGTTCTTC. Protein sequence: CASSYGTGSSYNEQFF.

In this sample, this clonotype turned up a few times. V is TRBV21-1 and J is TRBJ2-5; TRBD2, the table's D call, lacks a check against the DNA. The J call may not be correct, given that the DNA end is closer to TRBJ2-7. TRBV21-1 is described as a pseudogene. This CDR3 comprises 17 residues. The CDR3 loop reads CASSKALGEVPLLEQYF. Written as DNA, the CDR3 is TGTGCCAGCAGCAAAGCGCTGGGCGAGGTCCCGCTACTCGAGCAGTACTTC.

The chain uses TRBV9 and TRBJ1-2; the D gene is possibly TRBD1 (6 bases). There are 13 residues in the CDR3. The ends were cut back, 4 bases at V and 8 bases at J, with 15 bases in the middle. CDR1 is SGDLS and CDR2 is YYNGEE in the germline V gene. CDR3 residues: CASSINQGRGYTF. CDR3 nucleotides: TGTGCCAGCAGCATAAATCAGGGGCGCGGCTACACCTTC.

This sequence joins TRBV3-1 and TRBJ1-5; D not resolved. The CDR3 is made up of 12 amino acids. Trimming stripped 6 bases from V and 7 bases from J, with 10 bases between. CDR1 and CDR2 (germline): LGHDT, YNNKEL (reference sequence). For the CDR3, the DNA is TGTGCCAGCAGTTCGGGTTTCCAGCCCCAGCATTTT. It encodes CASSSGFQPQHF.

Concerning this clonotype: It may be a read error: a sequence one base away is much more abundant. Because it lacks the conserved phenylalanine or tryptophan at the end, this CDR3 is likely a read error. CDR3 region: CASSGQNYEQYL. The CDR3 DNA sequence: TGTGCCAGTTCCGGACAGAACTACGAGCAGTACCTC. This chain joins TRBV3-1 and TRBJ2-7; weak D call: TRBD1 (6 bases). Trimming stripped 9 bases from V and 3 bases from J, with 12 bases between. Germline CDR1 and CDR2: LGHDT and YNNKEL (reference sequence). The CDR3 runs 12 residues.

DNA of the CDR3: TGCAGTGCTAGTGACCAGGGGCTATCCTACGAGCAGTACTTC. Translation: CSASDQGLSYEQYF. The chain is built from TRBV20-1 and TRBJ2-7, with D perhaps TRBD1 (6 bases). Germline CDR1 reads DFQATT; CDR2 reads SNEGSKA (reference sequence). Trimming removed 3 bases at V and 1 base at J, with 13 bases between. The CDR3 is 14 amino acids.

For the CDR3, the DNA is TGTGCCAGCACCAACCTAGGCTACGAGCAGTACTTC. It encodes CASTNLGYEQYF. The chain links TRBV6-2 or TRBV6-3 to TRBJ2-7; D not certain. From germline, CDR1 is MNHEY and CDR2 SVGEGT. V was cut by 7 bases and J by 3 bases, with 10 bases left in between. The CDR3 is made up of 12 amino acids.

The J gene is TRBJ1-2, the V gene TRBV20-1; 7 bases are a match to TRBD1. Germline V gene sequence: CDR1 DFQATT, CDR2 SNEGSKA (reference sequence). J gave up 8 bases and V 6 bases, and 12 bases lay outside the gene matches. The CDR3 is 13 amino acids. The CDR3 nucleotides read TGCAGTGCCGCCCCGGGACAGCTAAGGGGCTACACCTTC. It is translated as CSAAPGQLRGYTF.

This clonotype was counted only a few times. The V call is TRBV2, the J call TRBJ1-4; 9 bases agree with TRBD1. From germline, CDR1 is SNHLY and CDR2 FYNNEI. The CDR3 extends over 14 amino acids. V lost 6 bases and J lost 3; bases outside the gene matches: 2. CDR3 region: CASRQGAANEKLFF. The CDR3 DNA reads TGTGCCAGCAGACAGGGGGCTGCTAATGAAAAACTGTTTTTT.

Comment on this clonotype: Germline and junction disagree at one end, which may indicate a read error. This chain connects TRBV7-3 to TRBJ2-7, with a possible D match to TRBD2 (6 bases). The CDR3 contains 13 residues. Germline V CDR1 and CDR2: SGHTA, FQGTGA. CDR3 in amino acids: CASSATSTAEQYF. As DNA, the CDR3 is TGCGCCAGCAGCGCGACTAGTACGGCCGAGCAGTACTTC.

This clonotype was recorded many times. V and J are TRBV29-1 and TRBJ2-1, with 7 bases matching TRBD2. CDR3 length: 15 amino acids. V lost 3 bases and J lost 4; bases outside the gene matches: 9. Germline V gives CDR1 SQVTM, CDR2 ANQGSEA. CDR3 in DNA: TGCAGCGTTGATTCCCTAGCGGCACCTTACAATGAGCAGTTCTTC. This encodes CSVDSLAAPYNEQFF.

As concerns this clonotype: This may stem from a read error, because a much larger clone lies one nucleotide away. The CDR3 sequence is CARSPEGASEQYF. Written as DNA, the CDR3 is TGTGCCAGATCACCGGAGGGGGCTAGCGAGCAGTACTTC. The chain joins TRBV18 to TRBJ2-7, with D perhaps matching TRBD1 (7 bases). The germline CDR1 and CDR2 sequences are KGHSH and LQKENI. This CDR3 is 13 amino acids long.

There are a few counts of this clonotype. The chain recombines TRBV3-1 with TRBJ2-3; D remains unclear. Germline V gene data show CDR1 as LGHDT and CDR2 as YNNKEL (reference sequence). The V end lost 0 bases, the J end lost 2 bases, and 12 bases lay between the germline ends. The CDR3 has 16 residues. CDR3 nucleotides: TGTGCCAGCAGCCAAGAAGCCCTATTATCCACAGATACGCAGTATTTT. Translated: CASSQEALLSTDTQYF.